This TCR beta chain was profiled in a study of blood T cell repertoires in COVID-19. Study as a whole: The United States, Italy and Spain were the sources of the acute and convalescent COVID-19 samples. Sources were T cells, B-cell-depleted T cells, or PBMCs; the material itself was cDNA or gDNA.

V gave up 3 bases and J gave up 6 bases, with 12 bases separating them. The CDR3 consists of 12 residues. Germline lookup yields CDR1 DFQATT and CDR2 SNEGSKA (reference sequence). Original methodology: Estimation of nucleated cell counts relied on the amplification of reference gene primers. Produced via immunoSEQ multiplex PCR; TCRdb's table is partial and in-frame only. The V and J calls and clone size are taken from that table; D and trimming were inferred from the DNA. In the table there are hundreds of thousands of clones, around 85% of which are singletons. This sequence originates from a woman aged 18 to 35 with acute or convalescent COVID-19. Material for sequencing was peripheral blood. The V gene is TRBV20-1, the J gene TRBJ2-7; the D gene is possibly TRBD1 (5 bases). In DNA form, the CDR3 reads TGCAGTGCTAGTGGCAGGGTTGGCGAGCAGTACTTC. This encodes CSASGRVGEQYF.